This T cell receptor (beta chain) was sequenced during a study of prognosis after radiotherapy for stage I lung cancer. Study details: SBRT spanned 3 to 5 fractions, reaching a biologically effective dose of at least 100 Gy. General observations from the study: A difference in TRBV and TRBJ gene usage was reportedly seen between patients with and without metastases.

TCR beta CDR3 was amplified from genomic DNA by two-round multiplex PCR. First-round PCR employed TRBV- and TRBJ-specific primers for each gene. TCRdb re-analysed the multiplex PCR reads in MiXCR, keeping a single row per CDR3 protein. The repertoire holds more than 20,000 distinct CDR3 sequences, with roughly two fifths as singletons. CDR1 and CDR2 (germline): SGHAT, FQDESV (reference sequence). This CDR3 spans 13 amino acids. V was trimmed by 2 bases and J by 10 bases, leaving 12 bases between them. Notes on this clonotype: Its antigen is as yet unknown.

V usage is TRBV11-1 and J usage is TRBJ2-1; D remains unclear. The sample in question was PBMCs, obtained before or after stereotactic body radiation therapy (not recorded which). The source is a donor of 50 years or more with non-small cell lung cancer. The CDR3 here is CASSLRAGEEQFF. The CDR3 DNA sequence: TGTGCCAGCAGCTTAAGGGCTGGGGAAGAGCAGTTCTTC.